This T cell receptor (beta chain) was sequenced for a study of blood T cell repertoires in COVID-19. At the level of the study: Samples of COVID-19 (acute and convalescent) were obtained from the United States, Italy and Spain. PBMCs, B-cell-depleted T cells, or T cells provided the cDNA or gDNA that made up the material.

Only a few counts were recorded for this clone. In the original analysis: It was from reference gene primer amplification that nucleated cell counts were estimated. This table comes from immunoSEQ multiplex PCR, and its TCRdb copy is limited to in-frame clones, with some not included. V and J calls and clone size are copied from that table; D and trimming were computed from the DNA. The repertoire holds roughly 21,000 clones, with 75% to 90% as singletons. This CDR3 comprises 15 residues. Germline V gene lookup returns CDR1 SGHRS and CDR2 YFSETQ. V was clipped by 0 bases and J by 5 bases; unmatched bases: 5.

The J gene is TRBJ2-7, the V gene TRBV5-1; TRBD1 agrees at 10 bases. The TCR originated in a man in his 70s with active COVID-19. Specimen: peripheral blood. This CDR3 reads CASSLGQGAHNEQYF. CDR3 nucleotide sequence: TGCGCCAGCAGCTTGGGACAGGGGGCGCACAACGAGCAGTACTTC.